This is a list of T cell receptor beta chains from one sample in a study of T-cell reconstitution after alpha-beta-depleted transplantation in children. TCRdb re-called the PCR reads through MiXCR, storing one row per CDR3 protein. The profile shows a few hundred thousand distinct CDR3 sequences, 13% of them singletons. This specimen consisted of PBMCs, mostly from graft donor cells, obtained 360 days after TCRalphabeta/CD19-depleted stem cell transplant. The receptors come from a male patient aged 5 to 17 who had a stem cell transplant for acute myeloid leukemia, so the T cells may come from the graft donor. The conserved cysteine and the conserved F or W are not part of the CDR3 here. Clone size appears in some rows only: once, few, many, or a class for an expanded clone.

V: TRBV7-2
size: NA
J: TRBJ2-1
CDR3: ASRPGTGGNEQF

V: TRBV6-2/TRBV6-3
size: NA
J: TRBJ2-7
CDR3: ASISGTRRTFSYEQY

V: TRBV30
size: many
J: TRBJ2-3
CDR3: AWRRTSWADTQY

V: TRBV29-1
size: many
J: TRBJ2-4
CDR3: SVSQGLAKNIQY

V: TRBV28
size: NA
J: TRBJ1-1
CDR3: ASSLDYLAEAF

V: TRBV20-1
size: few
J: TRBJ2-3
CDR3: SAHLLALTADTQY

V: TRBV9
size: few
J: TRBJ2-7
CDR3: ASSVGSGSIHEQY

V: TRBV24-1
size: NA
J: TRBJ2-3
CDR3: ATSDGPDTQY

V: TRBV12-5
size: few
J: TRBJ2-4
CDR3: ASGLDRVGNQY

V: TRBV4-3
size: few
J: TRBJ2-7
CDR3: ASSQDHGGGSLSYEQY

V: TRBV12-3/TRBV12-4
size: few
J: TRBJ2-5
CDR3: ASGPRGPPREETQY

V: TRBV15
size: few
J: TRBJ2-7
CDR3: ATSLGSGSPYEQY

V: TRBV12-3/TRBV12-4
size: many
J: TRBJ2-7
CDR3: ASSLTGVGEQY

V: TRBV7-9
size: many
J: TRBJ2-1
CDR3: ASSLVGRGEQF

V: TRBV18
size: few
J: TRBJ2-1
CDR3: ASSPPRPFNEQF

V: TRBV29-1
size: many
J: TRBJ2-3
CDR3: SVGLAGFTDTQY

V: TRBV24-1
size: NA
J: TRBJ2-3
CDR3: ATSDLRGLSTDTQY

V: TRBV7-2
size: NA
J: TRBJ2-4
CDR3: ASSRRRAEDIQY